These T cell receptor beta chains were read from a single sample in a study of metastatic and nonmetastatic thyroid tumors. TCRdb re-processed the PCR reads through MiXCR. The table shows about 13,000 clones, with around 23% occurring only once. Sequencing was performed on blood. The receptor set was obtained from a male donor with papillary thyroid cancer or a benign thyroid nodule (not recorded which). Some clones in this sample may be carry-over from other donors' samples. The CDR3 runs from the conserved cysteine through the conserved F or W. D genes are given only for firm matches. For some rows the clone size is stated as once, few or many, or as a class when expanded; others skip it.

J: TRBJ1-6
D: .
size: few
V: TRBV28
DNA: TGTGCCAGCAGTTTAACTGGGAATAATTCACCCCTCCACTTT
CDR3: CASSLTGNNSPLHF

J: TRBJ2-7
D: .
size: few
V: TRBV28
DNA: TGTGCCAGCAGTCTATCGGGACTTACAGCTTTC
CDR3: CASSLSGLTAF

J: TRBJ2-7
D: .
size: many
V: TRBV6-1
DNA: TGTGCCAGCAGTGCAGACAGCTACGAGCAGTACTTC
CDR3: CASSADSYEQYF

J: TRBJ1-5
D: .
size: .
V: TRBV6-1
DNA: TGTGCCAGCAGTGAACAGGTCGGGGGTCAGCCCCAGCATTTT
CDR3: CASSEQVGGQPQHF

J: TRBJ1-5
D: TRBD1
size: .
V: TRBV12-3/TRBV12-4
DNA: TGTGCCAGCAGTTTAGCGGCAGGGGGGGCAAGCAATCAGCCCCAGCATTTT
CDR3: CASSLAAGGASNQPQHF

J: TRBJ2-7
D: .
size: .
V: TRBV5-4
DNA: TGTGCCAGCAGCCCCCAAGGGGGGAGAATCTCCTACGAGCAGTACTTC
CDR3: CASSPQGGRISYEQYF

J: TRBJ2-7
D: TRBD2
size: many
V: TRBV20-1
DNA: TGCAGTGCTAGCCGCGCCGGGACTAGCTCCGGCGAGCAGTACTTC
CDR3: CSASRAGTSSGEQYF

J: TRBJ1-5
D: .
size: few
V: TRBV2
DNA: TGTGCCAGCGGCCGAGGGGAGGGTCATCAGCCCCAGCATTTT
CDR3: CASGRGEGHQPQHF

J: TRBJ1-2
D: .
size: medium-sized
V: TRBV12-3/TRBV12-4
DNA: TGTGCCAGCACCAATAGGGGGGGCAGTTATGGCTACACCTTC
CDR3: CASTNRGGSYGYTF

J: TRBJ2-7
D: TRBD1
size: .
V: TRBV19
DNA: TGTGCCAGTAGTCGACCAGGACAGGGTGGCTACGAGCAGTACTTC
CDR3: CASSRPGQGGYEQYF

J: TRBJ2-3
D: .
size: .
V: TRBV11-2
DNA: TGTGCCAGCAGCTTGGTCGGACTGCGGACAGATACGCAGTATTTT
CDR3: CASSLVGLRTDTQYF

J: TRBJ2-1
D: TRBD2
size: many
V: TRBV9
DNA: TGTGCCAGCAGCGCCCGGACTAGCGGGGGGAATGAGCAGTTCTTC
CDR3: CASSARTSGGNEQFF

J: TRBJ2-2
D: TRBD2
size: few
V: TRBV6-1
DNA: TGTGCCAGCAGGGCATTAGCGGGAGAGGGGACCGGGGAGCTGTTTTTT
CDR3: CASRALAGEGTGELFF

J: TRBJ2-7
D: TRBD1
size: .
V: TRBV5-1
DNA: TGCGCCAGCAGCTCCACCGGGACAGGGCTTTACGAGCAGTACTTC
CDR3: CASSSTGTGLYEQYF

J: TRBJ2-1
D: .
size: many
V: TRBV6-2/TRBV6-3
DNA: TGTGCCAGCAGTATCCCTGCCGGGAGCGGTACAGATGAGCAGTTCTTC
CDR3: CASSIPAGSGTDEQFF

J: TRBJ2-1
D: TRBD2
size: .
V: TRBV20-1
DNA: TGCAGTGCCAATCGACTAGCGGGAGGTTCCTACAATGAGCAGTTCTTC
CDR3: CSANRLAGGSYNEQFF

J: TRBJ1-5
D: .
size: few
V: TRBV6-5
DNA: TGTGCCAGCAGTTATATGGGAGGCAATCAGCCCCAGCATTTT
CDR3: CASSYMGGNQPQHF

J: TRBJ2-7
D: .
size: few
V: TRBV28
DNA: TGTGCCAGCACCGACCTGTTTCCATACGAGCAGTACTTC
CDR3: CASTDLFPYEQYF

J: TRBJ2-3
D: .
size: many
V: TRBV12-3/TRBV12-4
DNA: TGTGCCAGCGGTGAGAACGACAAGTCGGATACGCAGTATTTT
CDR3: CASGENDKSDTQYF

J: TRBJ2-1
D: TRBD2
size: .
V: TRBV6-1
DNA: TGTGCCAGCAGTACGGGACTAGCGGACAATGAGCAGTTCTTC
CDR3: CASSTGLADNEQFF

J: TRBJ2-7
D: .
size: .
V: TRBV7-3
DNA: TGTGCCAGCAGCTTAGGTGGCGGACTCTACGAGCAGTACTTC
CDR3: CASSLGGGLYEQYF

J: TRBJ2-7
D: TRBD1
size: few
V: TRBV6-5
DNA: TGTGCCAGCAGTTACAACTGGGACAGCTTAAACTACGAGCAGTACTTC
CDR3: CASSYNWDSLNYEQYF

J: TRBJ2-1
D: TRBD2
size: .
V: TRBV12-3/TRBV12-4
DNA: TGTGCCAGCAGGCCTAGCGGGGGGGCCGGTGAGCAGTTCTTC
CDR3: CASRPSGGAGEQFF

J: TRBJ2-3
D: .
size: .
V: TRBV12-3/TRBV12-4
DNA: TGTGCCAGCAGCCCTACTAGCTCTACAGATACGCAGTATTTT
CDR3: CASSPTSSTDTQYF

J: TRBJ2-5
D: TRBD2
size: few
V: TRBV6-2/TRBV6-3
DNA: TGTGCCAGCAGTTACGGTAGCGGGGGGGCCTGGCAAGAGACCCAGTACTTC
CDR3: CASSYGSGGAWQETQYF

J: TRBJ2-2
D: .
size: .
V: TRBV11-2
DNA: TGTGCCAGCAGCACAGCAACCCGGACTGCGAACACCGGGGAGCTGTTTTTT
CDR3: CASSTATRTANTGELFF

J: TRBJ2-5
D: TRBD1
size: .
V: TRBV27
DNA: TGTGCCAGCAGTTTACGACCAGGACAGGGGAAAGAGACCCAGTACTTC
CDR3: CASSLRPGQGKETQYF

J: TRBJ2-7
D: .
size: medium-sized
V: TRBV6-1
DNA: TGTGCCAGCAGTGAGCAGGGGCTTTCCTACGAGCAGTACTTC
CDR3: CASSEQGLSYEQYF

J: TRBJ1-2
D: TRBD1
size: few
V: TRBV27
DNA: TGTGCCAGCAGTCACGGGACAGATGGCTACACCTTC
CDR3: CASSHGTDGYTF

J: TRBJ2-7
D: TRBD1
size: many
V: TRBV6-1
DNA: TGTGCCAGCAGGAGGGACAGCTCCTACGAGCAGTACTTC
CDR3: CASRRDSSYEQYF

J: TRBJ2-3
D: .
size: many
V: TRBV18
DNA: TGTGCCAGCTCAACGAGGACAGAATCAGATACGCAGTATTTT
CDR3: CASSTRTESDTQYF

J: TRBJ1-4
D: .
size: many
V: TRBV9
DNA: TGTGCCAGCAGCGGGGGGGAGATAGGAAAACTGTTTTTT
CDR3: CASSGGEIGKLFF